This TCR beta chain emerged from a study of shared clonotypes between healthy human individuals (TCRdb year 2020). For context, the study as a whole: A couple of women and a few men aged 18 to 49 years were included in the cohort. Each donor's leukapheresis produced roughly between roughly 0.85 and 9.5 billion PBMCs. To increase sequencing depth and limit assay-specific biases, TCR repertoire library preparation and sequencing were carried out by different laboratories using diverse techniques. The study deeply sequenced blood TCR repertoires of five healthy adults to estimate repertoire size and the extent of clonotype sharing between individuals.

Donors were healthy HIV-negative adults with no recently reported acute infections or vaccinations. All donors were Caucasian adults living in Nashville, Tennessee, USA. For unsorted samples, tens of millions of PBMCs were counted, and genomic DNA was extracted using the QIAamp DNA Blood Mini kit. Blood was collected by leukapheresis, and PBMCs were isolated by Ficoll-Histopaque density gradient centrifugation and then cryopreserved in liquid nitrogen vapor phase. Comments on this clone: Its antigen is not yet known. Nothing much larger sits one base from this clone, and base qualities are not available.

Broader findings and caveats from the paper: Because the study included only a small number of donors, the genetic and exposure-history diversity represented was limited. Based on pairwise subsampling, the degree of clonotype sharing among donors was expected to be affected by sequencing depth. Sampling was limited to blood, and TCR repertoires in tissue likely differ from TCR repertoires in blood.

The germline V gene gives CDR1 as SGHRS and CDR2 as YFSETQ. The CDR3 holds 18 amino acids from the cysteine to the phenylalanine. Solely the CDR3 DNA is kept, with 54 bases framed from the first base. Clipping removes 4 bases from V and 3 bases from J, with 7 as the unmatched junction base count. Using the deep immunoSEQ assay, multiplex PCR amplified TCR CDR3 regions from genomic DNA. For each cell subset, the extracted genomic DNA was distributed evenly across all wells of several immunoSEQ 96-well plates, and each plate served as one replicate. For unsorted PBMC, 300 ng of genomic DNA, equivalent to approximately 28,000 T cell genomes, went into each replicate PCR. Genomic DNA from unsorted PBMC was sequenced over ten immunoSEQ deep assay plates. The purified libraries were quantified using a Qubit 3.0 fluorometer, sized with a Bioanalyzer 2100, and then quantified again using the KAPA Library Quantification kit. Each immunoSEQ 96-well plate was sequenced on its own single-read 150-cycle Illumina NextSeq 550 flow cell. As for how the authors treated the data: The immunoSEQ output contained only junctional sequences without quality scores, so filtering could not match that applied to full-length reads. To assign V/J genes and CDR3, sequences were annotated against IMGT germline references using PyIR, a Python wrapper for IgBLAST v1.9. Reads with weak V/J assignments (E-value above 1e-6), missing CDR3, stop codons, out-of-frame junctions, or ambiguous translated residues were removed. V3J clonotypes were defined as sequences sharing an identical inferred V gene, J gene, and CDR3 amino acid sequence. To compute the percentage overlap between repertoires, the number of shared unique clonotypes was divided by the size of the smaller repertoire. Richness of each repertoire was evaluated using RTK rarefaction, the Chao1 estimator, and Recon v2.1 estimates of unobserved clonotypes. As stored in TCRdb, this immuneACCESS dataset retains in-frame rearrangements with V and J assigned. A fraction of the clones does not appear; measured against another copy, unresolved V genes explain less than half of the discrepancy, and the remainder lacks a known reason. The D gene and trimming were derived from the DNA, and the V and J assignments and clone size from that table. This sample lists hundreds of thousands of clones; around 76% were detected once. About 12% of the sample is held by the ten biggest clonotypes.

Here the chain combines TRBV5-1 and TRBJ2-1, with 16 bases matching TRBD2. Input material: PBMCs. The clonotype was recovered from a woman in her forties in good health. Some clones in this sample may be carry-over from other donors' samples. CDR3 sequence: CASSGGTSGRAFYNEQFF. DNA sequence: TGCGCCAGCAGCGGCGGGACTAGCGGGAGGGCCTTCTACAATGAGCAGTTCTTC.